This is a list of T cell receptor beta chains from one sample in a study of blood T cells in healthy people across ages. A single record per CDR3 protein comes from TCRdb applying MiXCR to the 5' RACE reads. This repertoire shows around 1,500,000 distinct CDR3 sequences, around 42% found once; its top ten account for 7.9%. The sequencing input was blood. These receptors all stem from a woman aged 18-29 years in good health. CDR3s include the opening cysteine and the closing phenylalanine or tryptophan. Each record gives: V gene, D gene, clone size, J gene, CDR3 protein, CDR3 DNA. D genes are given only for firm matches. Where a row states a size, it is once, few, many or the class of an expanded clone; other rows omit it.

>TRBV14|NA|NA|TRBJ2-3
CASSQGPGSTDTQYF
TGTGCCAGCAGCCAAGGTCCGGGGAGCACAGATACGCAGTATTTT
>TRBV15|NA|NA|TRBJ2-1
CATSRSGERLYNEQFF
TGTGCCACCAGCAGGTCGGGTGAGCGCCTCTACAATGAGCAGTTCTTC
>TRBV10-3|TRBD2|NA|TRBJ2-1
CAISDPGLGGNEQFF
TGTGCCATCAGTGACCCGGGACTAGGGGGCAATGAGCAGTTCTTC
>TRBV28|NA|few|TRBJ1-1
CASSIMTVNTEAFF
TGTGCCAGCAGTATCATGACAGTTAACACTGAAGCTTTCTTT
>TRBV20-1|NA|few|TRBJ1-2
CSAPGYTF
TGCAGTGCTCCGGGCTACACCTTC
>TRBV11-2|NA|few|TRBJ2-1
CASSLLEPPWNEQFF
TGTGCCAGCAGCTTATTAGAGCCCCCCTGGAATGAGCAGTTCTTC
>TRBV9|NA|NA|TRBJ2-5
CASSALPFQETQYF
TGTGCCAGCAGCGCCCTTCCCTTCCAAGAGACCCAGTACTTC
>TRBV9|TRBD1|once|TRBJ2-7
CASSVAAPVQGGSYEQYF
TGTGCCAGCAGCGTAGCGGCCCCGGTACAGGGGGGTTCCTACGAGCAGTACTTC
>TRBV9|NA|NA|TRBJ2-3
CASSVGMGSGLSTDTQYF
TGTGCCAGCAGCGTAGGAATGGGGAGCGGACTTAGCACAGATACGCAGTATTTT
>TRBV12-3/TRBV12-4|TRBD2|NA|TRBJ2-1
CASSPPGIAGGQSSYNEQFF
TGTGCCAGCAGCCCCCCCGGCATAGCGGGAGGCCAGAGCTCCTACAATGAGCAGTTCTTC
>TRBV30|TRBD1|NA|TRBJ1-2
CAWTPGQGNYGYTF
TGTGCCTGGACCCCGGGACAGGGAAACTATGGCTACACCTTC
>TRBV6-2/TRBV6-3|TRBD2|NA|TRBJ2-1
CASSLSGSRRGFF
TGTGCCAGCAGTCTTAGCGGGAGCCGGCGGGGGTTCTTC
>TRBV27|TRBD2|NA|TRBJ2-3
CASSSPLATNTGTQYF
TGTGCCAGCAGTTCCCCACTAGCGACCAACACAGGTACGCAGTATTTT
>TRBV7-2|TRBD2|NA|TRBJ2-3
CASSAPGLAGRTDTQYF
TGTGCCAGCAGCGCCCCCGGACTAGCGGGACGCACAGATACGCAGTATTTT
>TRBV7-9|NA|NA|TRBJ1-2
CASSSDGPGYYGYTF
TGTGCCAGCAGCTCGGACGGCCCAGGGTACTATGGCTACACCTTC
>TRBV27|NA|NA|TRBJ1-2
CASSLIGGNGYTF
TGTGCCAGCAGTCTAATAGGGGGAAATGGCTACACCTTC
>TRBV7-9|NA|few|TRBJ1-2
CASSPPRAAEGYGYTF
TGTGCCAGCAGCCCCCCCCGAGCTGCTGAAGGCTATGGCTACACCTTC
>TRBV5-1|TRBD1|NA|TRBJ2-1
CASSLGLGQGYEQFF
TGCGCCAGCAGCTTGGGCTTGGGACAGGGCTACGAGCAGTTCTTC
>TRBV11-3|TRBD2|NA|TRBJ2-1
CASSFTAGLAGENNEQFF
TGTGCCAGCAGCTTCACCGCGGGACTAGCGGGGGAGAACAATGAGCAGTTCTTC
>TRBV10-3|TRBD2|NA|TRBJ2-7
CAIRDSSGGSSEQYF
TGTGCCATCAGGGATTCTAGCGGGGGTAGTTCCGAGCAGTACTTC
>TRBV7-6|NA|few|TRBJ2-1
CASSFLSPGNEQFF
TGTGCCAGCAGCTTTCTCTCCCCTGGGAATGAGCAGTTCTTC
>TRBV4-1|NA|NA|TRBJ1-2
CASSPGRQNYGYTF
TGCGCCAGCAGCCCGGGACGGCAAAACTATGGCTACACCTTC
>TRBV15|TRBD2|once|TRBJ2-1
CATSFRSGGSWETQFF
TGTGCCACCAGCTTCCGTAGCGGGGGATCCTGGGAGACCCAGTTCTTC
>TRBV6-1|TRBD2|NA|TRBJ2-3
CASSRFLAEITDTQYF
TGTGCCAGCAGCCGCTTTCTAGCGGAGATTACAGATACGCAGTATTTT
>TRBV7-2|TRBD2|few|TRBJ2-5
CASSLSGGQEQYF
TGTGCCAGCAGCCTCAGCGGGGGGCAGGAGCAGTACTTC
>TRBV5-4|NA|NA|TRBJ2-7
CASSFRDTGGEQYF
TGTGCCAGCAGCTTCCGGGACACGGGGGGCGAGCAGTACTTC
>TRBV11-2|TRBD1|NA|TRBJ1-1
CASSSRDRIMNTEAFF
TGTGCCAGCAGCTCCCGGGACAGAATTATGAACACTGAGGCTTTCTTT
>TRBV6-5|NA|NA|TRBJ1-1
CASSTSPQQNTEAFF
TGTGCCAGCAGTACCAGCCCACAACAGAACACTGAAGCTTTCTTT
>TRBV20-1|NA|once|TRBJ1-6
CSATILGRDNSPLHF
TGCAGTGCTACTATACTGGGGCGGGACAATTCACCCCTCCACTTT
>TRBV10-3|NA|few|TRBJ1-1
CAISEGAQDEAFF
TGTGCCATCAGTGAGGGGGCTCAAGATGAAGCTTTCTTT
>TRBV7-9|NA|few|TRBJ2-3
CASSLDGYAGDTQYF
TGTGCCAGCAGCTTAGATGGTTATGCCGGGGATACGCAGTATTTT
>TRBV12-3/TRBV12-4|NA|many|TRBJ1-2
CASSAGTHVYGYTF
TGTGCCAGCAGTGCCGGGACGCACGTTTATGGCTACACCTTC
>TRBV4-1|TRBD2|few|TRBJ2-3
CASSQVGAGASPGTDTQYF
TGCGCCAGCAGCCAAGTTGGAGCGGGGGCTTCTCCGGGCACAGATACGCAGTATTTT
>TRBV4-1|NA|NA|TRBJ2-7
CASSQQVLLCEQYF
TGCGCCAGCAGCCAACAGGTCCTTCTTTGCGAGCAGTACTTC
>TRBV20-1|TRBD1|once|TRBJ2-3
CSALDRGGSTGTQYF
TGCAGTGCTCTGGACAGGGGTGGTAGCACAGGTACGCAGTATTTT
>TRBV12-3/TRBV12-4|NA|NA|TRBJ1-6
CASRTGAEGSPLHF
TGTGCCAGCAGGACCGGGGCAGAGGGGTCACCCCTCCACTTT
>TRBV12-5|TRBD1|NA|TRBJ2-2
CASGTGQGRTGELFF
TGTGCTAGTGGTACAGGACAGGGGCGAACCGGGGAGCTGTTTTTT
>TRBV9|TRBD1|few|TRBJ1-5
CASSPGTGTGQPQHF
TGTGCCAGCAGCCCCGGGACAGGCACCGGGCAGCCCCAGCATTTT
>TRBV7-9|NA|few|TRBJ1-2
CASSPPGADSYGYTF
TGTGCCAGCAGCCCCCCGGGGGCGGATTCATATGGCTACACCTTC
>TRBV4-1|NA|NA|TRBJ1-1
CASSQDRAGAVTEAFF
TGCGCCAGCAGCCAAGATCGTGCGGGGGCGGTCACTGAAGCTTTCTTT
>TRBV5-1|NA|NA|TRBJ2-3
CASSWVESGDTQYF
TGCGCCAGCAGCTGGGTCGAAAGCGGCGATACGCAGTATTTT
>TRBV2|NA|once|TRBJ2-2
CASTPRNADRDTGGLFF
TGTGCCAGCACTCCTCGGAACGCAGACAGGGACACCGGGGGGCTGTTTTTT
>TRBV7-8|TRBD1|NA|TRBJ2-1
CASSTGTGGYNEQFF
TGTGCCAGCAGCACTGGGACAGGGGGGTACAATGAGCAGTTCTTC
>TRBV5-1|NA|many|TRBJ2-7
CASSLFRDEQYF
TGCGCCAGCAGCTTATTCAGGGACGAGCAGTACTTC
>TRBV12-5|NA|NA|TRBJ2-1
CASGFQVAPNNGQFF
TGTGCTAGTGGTTTCCAGGTAGCGCCTAACAATGGGCAGTTCTTC
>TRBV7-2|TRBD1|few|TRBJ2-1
CASSLDLGQGVHEQFF
TGTGCCAGCAGCTTAGATCTGGGACAGGGGGTGCATGAGCAGTTCTTC
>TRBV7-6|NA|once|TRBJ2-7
CASSLEDRGHEQYF
TGTGCCAGCAGCTTAGAGGACCGAGGGCACGAGCAGTACTTC
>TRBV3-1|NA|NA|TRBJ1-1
CASSRKQNTEAFF
TGTGCCAGCAGCCGAAAACAGAACACTGAAGCTTTCTTT
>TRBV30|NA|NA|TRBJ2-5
CAWGKIDGQETQYF
TGTGCCTGGGGTAAGATCGACGGCCAAGAGACCCAGTACTTC
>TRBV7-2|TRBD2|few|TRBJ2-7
CASREGLAGGYEQYF
TGTGCCAGCAGGGAGGGACTAGCGGGAGGGTACGAGCAGTACTTC
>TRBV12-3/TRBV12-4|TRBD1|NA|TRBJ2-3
CASSPDRGPRDTQYF
TGTGCCAGCAGCCCAGACAGGGGGCCGCGAGATACGCAGTATTTT